Following are 30 T cell receptor beta chains from one sample sequenced in a study of T cells after yellow fever vaccination. TCRdb processed the 5' RACE reads anew with MiXCR; each CDR3 protein has one entry. The sample holds under 600,000 distinct CDR3 sequences, 20% to 25% seen once. Sequencing used PBMCs, obtained roughly 20 days after the first yellow fever vaccination. These receptors originate from a man in his late teens or twenties who received the YFV17D yellow fever vaccine.

The rearrangement links TRBV6-5 to TRBJ2-4, with 8 bases lining up with TRBD2. Germline CDR1 is MNHEY and CDR2 is SVGAGI. The length of the CDR3 is 16 residues. J lost 0 bases, V lost 3 bases, and 4 bases had no gene match. CDR3 in amino acids: CASSYSGVGAKNIQYF. The CDR3 region has the DNA TGTGCCAGCAGTTATAGCGGGGTTGGAGCCAAAAACATTCAGTACTTC.

The chain couples TRBV12-3 or TRBV12-4 to TRBJ2-3, with TRBD1 matching 7 bases. The V gene end was trimmed by 3 bases and the J gene end by 6 bases; junction bases not matched to a gene: 6. The CDR3 has 14 amino acids. CDR3 amino acids: CASSFLGTADTQYF. In nucleotides, the CDR3 is TGTGCCAGCAGTTTTTTAGGGACAGCGGATACGCAGTATTTT.

This clonotype has only a few counts. The J gene is TRBJ2-5, the V gene TRBV29-1; D gene unclear. The V gene lost 2 bases and the J gene lost 0 bases, with 4 bases spanning the gap. CDR1 is SQVTM and CDR2 is ANQGSEA in the germline V gene. This CDR3 comprises 12 residues. The CDR3 here is CSVERYQETQYF. The CDR3 bases are TGCAGCGTTGAAAGGTACCAAGAGACCCAGTACTTC.

V is TRBV3-1 and J is TRBJ2-5; 12 nucleotides align to TRBD2. Germline assignment: CDR1 LGHDT and CDR2 YNNKEL (reference sequence). The CDR3 spans 16 residues. J was trimmed by 0 bases and V by 4 bases; bases with no gene match: 3. In DNA form, the CDR3 reads TGTGCCAGCAGCCCATGGACTAGCGGGGACCAAGAGACCCAGTACTTC. Its translation is CASSPWTSGDQETQYF.

The rearrangement uses TRBV4-2 and TRBJ2-1; TRBD2 might be the D (7 bases). Germline CDR1 is LGHNA and CDR2 is YNFKEQ. The germline V and J ends were trimmed by 6 bases and 6 bases, with 15 bases remaining between them. The CDR3 covers 14 residues. CDR3 amino acids: CASRRGGAFNEQFF. CDR3 DNA sequence: TGTGCCAGCAGGAGGGGGGGGGCTTTCAATGAGCAGTTCTTC.

The chain joins TRBV5-4 to TRBJ2-1, with 8 bases fitting TRBD1. Germline CDR1 is SGHNT and CDR2 is YYREEE (reference sequence). The V gene end was trimmed by 4 bases and the J gene end by 0 bases; junction bases not matched to a gene: 3. This CDR3 has 15 residues. The CDR3 nucleotides are TGTGCCAGCAGCCCGGACAGGGACTCCTACAATGAGCAGTTCTTC. Translating it yields CASSPDRDSYNEQFF.

This clonotype was seen more than once but under ten times. The V call is TRBV15, the J call TRBJ2-2; 10 positions match TRBD1. The CDR3 runs 16 residues. With V trimmed by 0 bases and J by 7 bases, 5 bases remained unmatched. Germline V gene data show CDR1 as LNHNV and CDR2 as YYDKDF (reference sequence). The CDR3 nucleotides are TGTGCCACCAGCAGAGATCAGGACAGGGGGTTCGGGGAGCTGTTTTTT. This encodes CATSRDQDRGFGELFF.

The chain is built from TRBV4-1 and TRBJ2-7; 9 nucleotides align to TRBD2. The CDR3 is made up of 14 amino acids. From germline, CDR1 is MGHRA and CDR2 YSYEKL. Losses at the gene ends were 5 bases for V and 2 bases for J; bases not matched to a gene: 4. CDR3 nucleotides: TGCGCCAGCAGCACCGGGACTAGCCCCTACGAGCAGTACTTC. This gives the protein CASSTGTSPYEQYF.

The gene calls are TRBV19 and TRBJ1-1; TRBD1 might be the D (6 bases). Trimming stripped 6 bases from V and 3 bases from J, with 17 bases between. This CDR3 contains 15 residues. CDR1 and CDR2 from the germline V gene are LNHDA and SQIVND (reference sequence). Written as DNA, the CDR3 is TGTGCCAGTAGCTTCCCGGGGGCTTGGGACACTGAAGCTTTCTTT. This gives the protein CASSFPGAWDTEAFF.

This clonotype was picked up a small number of times. V and J are TRBV3-1 and TRBJ2-1; 10 bases fit TRBD1. Losses at the gene ends were 2 bases for V and 9 bases for J; bases not matched to a gene: 4. The CDR3 is made up of 14 amino acids. CDR1 LGHDT and CDR2 YNNKEL come from the germline V gene (reference sequence). The CDR3 nucleotides are TGTGCCAGCAGCCAAAGACAGGGGGCGATTGAGCAGTTCTTC. Protein product: CASSQRQGAIEQFF.

The chain uses TRBV5-1 and TRBJ2-1; D gene unclear. Germline V gives CDR1 SGHRS, CDR2 YFSETQ. V lost 4 bases, J lost 0 bases, and 11 bases lay in between. The CDR3 is 15 residues long. The chain's CDR3 is CASSPWTDSYNEQFF. CDR3 bases: TGCGCCAGCAGCCCATGGACCGACTCCTACAATGAGCAGTTCTTC.

The chain uses TRBV7-9 and TRBJ1-6; TRBD1 agrees at 8 bases. This CDR3 region has 12 residues. Germline V gene data show CDR1 as SEHNR and CDR2 as FQNEAQ (reference sequence). Losses at the gene ends were 6 bases for V and 8 bases for J; bases not matched to a gene: 0. The CDR3 bases are TGTGCCAGCAGGACAGGGGATTCACCCCTCCACTTT. Translating it yields CASRTGDSPLHF.

This CDR3 is CASSNGGRLTANTGELFF. The CDR3 nucleotides are TGCGCCAGCAGCAATGGCGGACGGCTTACCGCGAACACCGGGGAGCTGTTTTTT. The chain is built from TRBV5-1 and TRBJ2-2, with D hard to call. CDR3 size: 18 residues. Trimming removed 4 bases at V and 0 bases at J, with 19 bases between. The germline V gene has CDR1 SGHRS and CDR2 YFSETQ.

This clonotype turned up a few times. CDR3 loop: CASSFKAHQPGPGNTIYF. The CDR3 region has the DNA TGCGCCAGCAGCTTTAAGGCTCACCAACCAGGTCCCGGAAACACCATATATTTT. The chain has TRBV5-1 and TRBJ1-3; no reliable D call. The V gene's germline CDR1 is SGHRS and CDR2 YFSETQ. V lost 2 bases and J lost 4, with 22 bases in between. CDR3 length equals 18 residues.

This clonotype has more than one count but fewer than ten. As DNA, the CDR3 is TGTGCCAGCAGCTTGTCCTTCACTCGTGGGGAGCCCCAGCATTTT. Residues: CASSLSFTRGEPQHF. The chain is built from TRBV11-2 and TRBJ1-5; no clear D. Germline values: CDR1 SGHAT, CDR2 FQNNGV. V was clipped by 3 bases and J by 8 bases, with 17 bases between them. This CDR3 has 15 amino acids.

This clonotype was observed a few times. The junction does not match germline at one end; this may be a read error. The chain is built from TRBV7-3 and TRBJ2-5; no clear D gene. This CDR3 has 9 residues. Germline V gives CDR1 SGHTA, CDR2 FQGTGA. CDR3 in DNA: TGTGCCAGCAGCTTGGGCCCCCCCTTC. Encoded protein: CASSLGPPF.

The J gene is TRBJ2-4, the V gene TRBV7-2, with D perhaps given as TRBD1 or TRBD2 (5 bases each). This CDR3 is 15 amino acids long. V was shortened by 0 bases and J by 9 bases, with 15 bases between the two germline ends. Looked up from germline, CDR1 is SGHTA and CDR2 is FQGNSA. CDR3 residues: CASSLAGTASVIQYF. The CDR3 DNA follows: TGTGCCAGCAGCTTAGCGGGGACGGCTTCCGTCATTCAGTACTTC.

On this clonotype: The junction does not match germline at one end; this may be a read error. V is TRBV5-1 and J is TRBJ2-3; D remains unclear. Germline V gene data show CDR1 as SGHRS and CDR2 as YFSETQ. This CDR3 comprises 15 residues. In DNA, the CDR3 is TGCGCCAGCAGCTTGGGATCGTCAATGGAAGATACGCAGTTTTTT. Protein sequence: CASSLGSSMEDTQFF.

This clonotype was seen only a few times. The CDR3 reads CATSREEMRDEQFF. The CDR3 bases are TGTGCCACCAGCAGAGAGGAGATGAGGGATGAGCAGTTCTTC. This chain connects TRBV15 to TRBJ2-1; possible D gene TRBD2, 5 bases. Trimming took off 0 bases at V and 8 bases at J, with 11 bases between the two ends. Germline CDR1 is LNHNV and CDR2 is YYDKDF (reference sequence). The CDR3 extends over 14 amino acids.

This chain joins TRBV7-2 and TRBJ2-3; tentatively, D is TRBD2 (7 bases). Germline V CDR1 and CDR2: SGHTA, FQGNSA. The V end lost 3 bases, the J end lost 3 bases, and 16 bases lay between the germline ends. There are 16 residues in the CDR3. The CDR3: CASSFPVEGGTDTQYF. CDR3 bases: TGTGCCAGCAGCTTCCCCGTTGAGGGGGGGACAGATACGCAGTATTTT.

The genes are TRBV4-3 and TRBJ2-1; D is uncertain. The V and J ends lost 7 bases and 4 bases respectively, with 17 bases between them. Germline-derived CDR1 and CDR2 are LGHNA and YSLEER. The length of the CDR3 is 15 residues. The CDR3 protein is CASTQSPRVYNEQFF. The CDR3 nucleotides are TGCGCCAGCACCCAGTCTCCTCGGGTATACAATGAGCAGTTCTTC.

In DNA, the CDR3 is TGTGCCTGGTCCCTGGGACAGGGGGCATACGAGCAGTACTTC. It is translated as CAWSLGQGAYEQYF. The V and J genes are TRBV30 and TRBJ2-7, with TRBD1 matching 12 bases. V dropped 5 bases and J dropped 4; count of bases not matched to a gene: 6. CDR3 size: 14 residues. From germline, CDR1 is GTSNPN and CDR2 SVGIG (reference sequence).

This clonotype was seen only a few times. The gene calls are TRBV20-1 and TRBJ2-7; D might be TRBD2 (5 bases). The CDR3 covers 13 residues. Trimming removed 3 bases at V and 2 bases at J, with 11 bases between. The germline V gene encodes CDR1 DFQATT and CDR2 SNEGSKA (reference sequence). The CDR3 protein is CSASPPGTYEQYV. In nucleotides, the CDR3 is TGCAGTGCTAGTCCCCCCGGGACCTACGAGCAGTACGTC.

This chain joins TRBV10-1 and TRBJ2-2, with D possibly being TRBD2 (5 bases). Germline V gene sequence: CDR1 WNHNN, CDR2 SYGVQD (reference sequence). The V gene lost 6 bases and the J gene lost 7 bases, with 15 bases spanning the gap. This CDR3 comprises 14 residues. CDR3 nucleotides: TGCGCCAGCAGGCTTCGACGGGAACACGGGGAGCTGTTTTTT. Amino acid sequence: CASRLRREHGELFF.

The rearrangement joins TRBV12-3 or TRBV12-4 to TRBJ1-2, with 8 positions matching TRBD1. Trimming at V came to 5 bases and at J to 4 bases, leaving 9 bases not matched to a gene. This CDR3 spans 15 amino acids. CDR3 DNA: TGTGCCAGCAGTCTCCGACAGGGGAACCCCTATGGCTACACCTTC. This translates into CASSLRQGNPYGYTF.

In this sample, this clonotype turned up a few times. This chain uses TRBV19 with TRBJ2-5; D not resolved. The CDR3 covers 15 residues. V lost 3 bases, J lost 5 bases, and 16 bases lay in between. Looked up from germline, CDR1 is LNHDA and CDR2 is SQIVND (reference sequence). The CDR3 protein is CASSIGSRAGETQYF. The DNA for the CDR3 is TGTGCCAGTAGTATCGGCTCAAGGGCAGGCGAGACCCAGTACTTC.

The sample holds a few counts of this clonotype. This chain joins TRBV5-1 and TRBJ2-5, with 9 positions matching TRBD2. The CDR3 totals 15 residues. Germline V gives CDR1 SGHRS, CDR2 YFSETQ. Trimming at V came to 4 bases and at J to 2 bases, leaving 6 bases not matched to a gene. CDR3 sequence (DNA): TGCGCCAGCAGCCTCCTAGCGGGGATGCAAGAGACCCAGTACTTC. Residues: CASSLLAGMQETQYF.

Worth noting for this clonotype: Mismatch with germline at one junction end may stem from a read error. The rearrangement uses TRBV6-2 or TRBV6-3 and TRBJ2-1, with 8 bases matching TRBD2. The germline V gene encodes CDR1 MNHEY and CDR2 SVGEGT. The CDR3 consists of 16 residues. In DNA form, the CDR3 reads TGTGCCAGCGTGGGGGGCGGGGGGCTACCCTACAATGAGCCGTTCTTC. Residues: CASVGGGGLPYNEPFF.

Only a few counts were recorded for this clonotype. The chain recombines TRBV7-9 with TRBJ2-5; 7 bases map to TRBD2. The CDR3 is 13 residues long. With V trimmed by 3 bases and J by 5 bases, 3 bases remained unmatched. Germline lookup yields CDR1 SEHNR and CDR2 FQNEAQ (reference sequence). CDR3 sequence: CASSFELAETQYF. CDR3 nucleotide sequence: TGTGCCAGCAGCTTTGAACTAGCGGAGACCCAGTACTTC. Supplemented by reference TRBV7-9 and TRBJ2-5, the full variable domain reads DTGVSQNPRHKITKRGQNVTFRCDPISEHNRLYWYRQTLGQGPEFLTYFQNEAQLEKSRLLSDRFSAERPKGSFSTLEIQRTEQGDSAMYLCASSFELAETQYFGPGTRLLVL.

This clonotype was detected a few times. The chain is built from TRBV10-3 and TRBJ2-7; 7 positions agree with TRBD2. CDR3 length: 14 residues. Germline CDR1 is ENHRY and CDR2 is SYGVKD. The V and J ends lost 6 bases and 2 bases, in that order; junction bases with no gene match: 7. CDR3 in amino acids: CAIRSEGGTYEQYF. The CDR3 DNA is TGTGCCATCAGGAGCGAGGGAGGGACCTACGAGCAGTACTTC.